These T cell receptor beta chains were read from a single sample in a study of shared clonotypes between healthy human individuals. The protocol was immunoSEQ multiplex PCR, while the TCRdb copy is restricted to in-frame clones and leaves out a portion. Of about 1 million clones listed, around 74% are singletons. The sample taken for sequencing was memory CD4+ T cells sorted from blood. These receptors were obtained from a man between 18 and 35 years old in good health. The CDR3 runs from the conserved cysteine through the conserved F or W. D genes are given only for firm matches.

j_call cdr3_length d_call v_call cdr3_aa
TRBJ2-6 14 - TRBV6-1 CATHKDSGANVLTF
TRBJ1-4 15 - TRBV27 CASSPNGGTNEKLFF
TRBJ1-5 13 - TRBV6-6 CASSRTSNQPQHF
TRBJ1-1 15 TRBD1 TRBV6-1 CASSESGQVNTEAFF
TRBJ2-3 13 TRBD1 TRBV7-2 CASRLNDRAGQYF
TRBJ2-4 16 - TRBV5-6 CASSFGASLAKNIQYF
TRBJ2-4 13 - TRBV11-2 CASMGLAKNIQYF
TRBJ2-5 18 - TRBV21-1 CASSKGGGKGLRSETQYF
TRBJ2-1 18 TRBD2 TRBV10-3 CAISDGLALAGGQVEQFF
TRBJ2-3 16 - TRBV7-9 CASSLDRGKGTDTQYF
TRBJ2-1 16 - TRBV4-1 CASSQDIGAQYNEQFF
TRBJ2-5 15 - TRBV9 CASSPRTDPGETQYF
TRBJ2-7 15 - TRBV4-1 CASSRDPGGNYEQYF
TRBJ2-7 15 TRBD1 TRBV7-8 CASSLSSGQGNEQYF
TRBJ2-5 15 TRBD2 TRBV27 CASSFSAAGKETQYF
TRBJ2-7 16 - TRBV4-1 CASSPQESGLTYEQYF
TRBJ2-1 14 TRBD2 TRBV19 CASTLAVRPDEQFF
TRBJ2-4 15 - TRBV2 CASSGYPSPKNIQYF
TRBJ2-3 14 - TRBV5-1 CASSLADRTDTQYF
TRBJ1-3 14 - TRBV6-6 CASSPGLGGNTIYF
TRBJ2-3 16 - TRBV15 CATSRGGAVSTDTQYF
TRBJ1-3 11 TRBD1 TRBV20-1 CSAQNYRGLYF
TRBJ1-1 13 - TRBV11-2 CASTLLLGREPFF
TRBJ2-5 13 TRBD2 TRBV2 CASGASGRETQYF
TRBJ1-2 14 - TRBV28 CASSGVDGNYGYTF
TRBJ2-1 16 TRBD1 TRBV4-1 CASSPVGDRTYNEQFF
TRBJ1-3 14 - TRBV2 CASSELSSGNTIYF
TRBJ2-7 13 - TRBV6-5 CATQGHSSYEQYF